This entry lists 2 T cell receptor beta chains sequenced from one sample in a study of blood T cells in healthy people across ages. Next came a second PCR, run for about 6 to 11 cycles, which used a sample-barcoded 5' primer along with a J-beta primer mix. MiXCR, run by TCRdb on the 5' RACE reads, gives a single entry per CDR3 protein. This table holds approximately 800,000 distinct CDR3 sequences, about 53% found once. Material for sequencing was blood. The receptors originated from a man at least 80 years old in good health.

This chain links TRBV20-1 with TRBJ2-7; 7 bases are shared with TRBD2. V gave up 0 bases and J gave up 0 bases; unmatched junction bases: 5. Germline-derived CDR1 and CDR2 are DFQATT and SNEGSKA (reference sequence). This CDR3 contains 15 residues. Here the CDR3 reads CSARDTSGASYEQYF. CDR3 sequence (DNA): TGCAGTGCTAGAGATACGAGCGGGGCCTCCTACGAGCAGTACTTC.

V is TRBV9 and J is TRBJ2-1; D is perhaps TRBD2 (7 bases). Trimming removed 7 bases at V and 5 bases at J, with 16 bases between. The CDR3 is 14 residues long. Germline CDR1 SGDLS, CDR2 YYNGEE. As DNA, the CDR3 is TGTGCCAGCGGTCCCTCGGGGGGCCACAATGAGCAGTTCTTC. Translated, it gives CASGPSGGHNEQFF. Supplemented by reference TRBV9 and TRBJ2-1, the full variable domain reads DSGVTQTPKHLITATGQRVTLRCSPRSGDLSVYWYQQSLDQGLQFLIQYYNGEERAKGNILERFSAQQFPDLHSELNLSSLELGDSALYFCASGPSGGHNEQFFGPGTRLTVL.